These 28 T cell receptor beta chains were sequenced from one sample in a study of spatial heterogeneity in lung cancer. General observations from the study: For expanded intratumoral alpha and beta TCRs, counts tracked tumor mutation counts.

No antigen has been assigned to these receptors. TCRdb reprocessed the 5' RACE reads via MiXCR and lists one record per CDR3 protein. The sample shows about 10,000 distinct CDR3 sequences, 5.5% to 7.5% of them seen only once. The time point was: sample taken at primary tumor resection. The sequenced sample was lung tumor tissue, obtained at surgery. The receptors were gathered from a male donor with early-stage non-small cell lung cancer.

This clonotype was counted many times. A library made for alpha chains picked up this beta chain off target, so its size means little. The chain employs TRBV20-1 and TRBJ2-3, with D possibly matching TRBD1 (5 bases). Germline V gives CDR1 DFQATT, CDR2 SNEGSKA (reference sequence). V lost 5 bases and J 4 bases, leaving 16 bases between the germline ends. The CDR3 extends over 14 amino acids. The CDR3 DNA follows: TGCAGTGCTTCGAACTACTGGGGCCCAGATACGCAGTATTTT. It translates to CSASNYWGPDTQYF.

Concerning this clonotype: This beta chain appears as a stray read in a library generated for alpha chains; its size is not informative. V is TRBV27 and J is TRBJ1-1, with D maybe TRBD1 (5 bases). Trimming shortened V by 4 bases and J by 5 bases, and 11 bases separated the two germline ends. This CDR3 has 13 amino acids. The germline CDR1 and CDR2 sequences are MNHEY and SMNVEV (reference sequence). The CDR3 spells CASSSQVRTEAFF. CDR3 DNA sequence: TGTGCCAGCAGTTCACAGGTGAGGACTGAAGCTTTCTTT.

In this sample, this clonotype turned up many times. Because the library targeted alpha chains, this beta chain is an off-target read whose size means little. The rearrangement joins TRBV7-2 to TRBJ1-5, with 7 nucleotides matching TRBD1. Trimming at V came to 2 bases and at J to 2 bases, leaving 6 bases not matched to a gene. CDR3 length: 16 residues. The germline CDR1 and CDR2 sequences are SGHTA and FQGNSA. CDR3 residues: CASSLTTGWGNQPQHF. The CDR3 coding sequence is TGTGCCAGCAGCTTAACGACAGGGTGGGGCAATCAGCCCCAGCATTTT.

This clonotype was seen at least ten times. This beta chain is a stray read from a library made for alpha chains; its abundance is not meaningful. The chain employs TRBV5-5 and TRBJ1-5; unclear D gene. V lost 2 bases and J lost 0, with 9 bases in between. Germline-derived CDR1 and CDR2 are SGHKS and YYEKEE (reference sequence). CDR3 length: 15 amino acids. For the CDR3, the DNA is TGTGCCAGCAGCTTAGAACGGGATAGCAATCAGCCCCAGCATTTT. Translated: CASSLERDSNQPQHF.

This clonotype was seen many times. This beta chain is an unintended read in a library built for alpha chains; its size means little. This chain joins TRBV5-1 and TRBJ2-7; TRBD2 matches at 8 bases. CDR3 length: 16 amino acids. Germline assignment: CDR1 SGHRS and CDR2 YFSETQ. V shed 3 bases and J 3 bases; nucleotides not matched to a gene: 11. CDR3 amino acids: CASSSRTGGGNYEQYF. In nucleotides, the CDR3 is TGCGCCAGCAGCTCCCGAACCGGGGGGGGTAACTACGAGCAGTACTTC.

This clonotype has at least ten counts. Since the library was made to target alpha chains, this beta chain is a stray read and its abundance is not meaningful. The chain couples TRBV18 to TRBJ1-1; no clear D gene. V lost 1 base, J lost 6 bases, and 9 bases lay in between. Germline V gene data show CDR1 as KGHSH and CDR2 as LQKENI. The CDR3 covers 13 residues. CDR3 amino acids: CASSPQSGSEAFF. CDR3 DNA sequence: TGTGCCAGCTCACCACAATCGGGCTCTGAAGCTTTCTTT.

This clonotype was recorded a few times. This beta chain is off target for a library built for alpha chains, so its abundance means little. The rearrangement uses TRBV6-5 and TRBJ2-1, with 11 bases matching TRBD2. This CDR3 comprises 14 residues. The V gene's germline CDR1 is MNHEY and CDR2 SVGAGI. The trim removed 2 bases at V and 11 bases at J, leaving 5 bases unmatched. In DNA, the CDR3 is TGTGCCAGCAGTTACGGGACTAGCGGCTCTAAGCAGTTCTTC. Protein: CASSYGTSGSKQFF.

This clonotype showed up many times. With the library built for alpha chains, this beta chain is off target and its frequency is not meaningful. The chain is built from TRBV20-1 and TRBJ2-7; D is possibly TRBD2 (6 bases). This CDR3 has 11 residues. The germline CDR1 and CDR2 sequences are DFQATT and SNEGSKA (reference sequence). V gave up 4 bases and J gave up 4 bases, with 8 bases separating them. Here the CDR3 DNA reads TGCAGTGCTAATAGCGGATACGAGCAGTACTTC. Translating gives CSANSGYEQYF.

This clonotype showed up many times. This beta chain turned up in a library designed for alpha chains; as an off-target read, its abundance says little. The chain joins TRBV7-6 to TRBJ2-7; 8 nucleotides agree with TRBD2. V lost 5 bases, J lost 5 bases, and 2 bases stayed unmatched. CDR3 length equals 12 residues. CDR1 is SGHVS, CDR2 FNYEAQ, per germline. The CDR3 sequence is CASSPGGDEQYF. CDR3 nucleotide sequence: TGTGCCAGCAGCCCCGGGGGGGACGAGCAGTACTTC.

This clonotype was detected ten times or more. This beta chain is a stray read from a library made for alpha chains; its abundance is not meaningful. The chain is built from TRBV6-2 or TRBV6-3 and TRBJ1-1; TRBD1 agrees at 7 bases. Germline V lookup: CDR1 MNHEY, CDR2 SVGEGT. The junction had 9 bases not matched to a gene; V was cut back by 11 bases and J by 3 bases. The CDR3 spans 13 residues. The CDR3, as DNA: TGTGCCCGACGGGACAGCCGGTACACTGAAGCTTTCTTT. It is translated as CARRDSRYTEAFF.

At least ten counts were recorded for this clonotype. This beta chain is off target for a library built for alpha chains, so its abundance means little. The CDR3 sequence is CASSSSEPGTRGYF. CDR3 in DNA: TGTGCCAGCAGTTCTTCCGAACCGGGAACCCGGGGGTACTTC. The chain is built from TRBV28 and TRBJ2-5; TRBD2 is a possible D gene (5 bases). The germline V gene encodes CDR1 MDHEN and CDR2 SYDVKM. This CDR3 contains 14 residues. Trimming stripped 4 bases from V and 13 bases from J, with 22 bases between.

About this clonotype itself: Little can be read into the size of this beta chain, an off-target read in a library designed for alpha chains. The chain links TRBV7-2 to TRBJ2-7, with 10 bases matching TRBD1. CDR3 length: 15 amino acids. Germline lookup yields CDR1 SGHTA and CDR2 FQGNSA. The V and J ends lost 1 base and 4 bases, in that order; junction bases with no gene match: 4. CDR3 nucleotide sequence: TGTGCCAGCAGCTTAGTAACGGGACAGGGGTACGAGCAGTACTTC. This codes for CASSLVTGQGYEQYF. The variable domain in full, completed from reference TRBV7-2 and TRBJ2-7, reads GAGVSQSPSNKVTEKGKDVELRCDPISGHTALYWYRQSLGQGLEFLIYFQGNSAPDKSGLPSDRFSAERTGGSVSTLTIQRTQQEDSAVYLCASSLVTGQGYEQYFGPGTRLTVT.

This clonotype was seen at least ten times. This beta chain was picked up by a library intended for alpha chains and is off target, so its count carries little meaning. The chain joins TRBV20-1 to TRBJ1-4, with D perhaps matching TRBD1 (6 bases). Germline V gene lookup returns CDR1 DFQATT and CDR2 SNEGSKA (reference sequence). V lost 6 bases and J 9 bases, leaving 26 bases between the germline ends. There are 16 residues in the CDR3. CDR3 nucleotide sequence: TGCAGTGCGCGAGATACCTGGAGGGGGTTTAGTAAAAAACTGTTTTTT. Translated: CSARDTWRGFSKKLFF.

This clonotype was observed at least ten times. As an off-target read in a library built for alpha chains, this beta chain has a frequency of little significance. CDR3: CASNPGGSGSPLHF. The CDR3, as DNA: TGTGCCAGCAACCCAGGGGGCTCCGGTTCACCCCTCCACTTT. The chain couples TRBV6-6 to TRBJ1-6; 8 nucleotides agree with TRBD1. Unmatched junction bases numbered 8, after V lost 7 bases and J lost 9 bases. Germline V gene sequence: CDR1 MNHNY, CDR2 SVGAGI (reference sequence). The CDR3 spans 14 residues.

This clonotype was counted many times. This beta chain lies outside the target of a library built for alpha chains; its clone size means little. The chain combines TRBV28 with TRBJ1-5; D gene uncertain. The CDR3 extends over 16 amino acids. Germline V gene data show CDR1 as MDHEN and CDR2 as SYDVKM. Between the trimmed V and J ends, which lost 1 base and 3 bases, there was a span of 13 bases. CDR3 amino acids: CASSLSPPGPNQPQHF. In nucleotides, the CDR3 is TGTGCCAGCAGTTTATCTCCCCCAGGACCCAATCAGCCCCAGCATTTT. Together with reference TRBV28 and TRBJ1-5, the CDR3 gives the full variable domain: DVKVTQSSRYLVKRTGEKVFLECVQDMDHENMFWYRQDPGLGLRLIYFSYDVKMKEKGDIPEGYSVSREKKERFSLILESASTNQTSMYLCASSLSPPGPNQPQHFGDGTRLSIL.

This clonotype was recorded many times. The library was built for alpha chains, so this beta chain is an off-target read and its size means little. The V call is TRBV10-3, the J call TRBJ2-1, with a weak D call TRBD1 (5 bases). Trimming removed 6 bases from V and 2 bases from J, with 14 bases in between. CDR1 is ENHRY, CDR2 SYGVKD, per germline. The CDR3 contains 15 residues. CDR3 in amino acids: CAIRSDTRPYNEQFF. The CDR3 DNA follows: TGTGCCATCAGGTCGGACACCAGACCCTACAATGAGCAGTTCTTC.

By proportion, this clonotype is medium-sized (0.01 to 0.1%). A library made for alpha chains picked up this beta chain off target, so its size means little. This chain connects TRBV9 to TRBJ1-1; no clear D gene. Germline V lookup: CDR1 SGDLS, CDR2 YYNGEE. The ends were cut back, 6 bases at V and 4 bases at J, with 16 bases in the middle. The CDR3 contains 14 residues. This CDR3 is CASTTTPFGTEAFF. CDR3 in DNA: TGTGCCAGCACAACGACACCGTTCGGCACTGAAGCTTTCTTT.

Many counts were recorded for this clonotype. Because this beta chain is a stray read in a library intended to capture alpha chains, its abundance should not be given much weight. The chain is built from TRBV7-8 and TRBJ2-7, with 12 bases aligning to TRBD2. This CDR3 spans 16 amino acids. CDR1 is SGHVS, CDR2 FQNEAQ, per germline. V trimming: 5 bases; J trimming: 6 bases; junction bases outside the gene matches: 11. CDR3 protein: CASSPTRTSGISEQYF. The CDR3 DNA sequence: TGTGCCAGCAGCCCGACCAGGACTAGCGGGATTTCCGAGCAGTACTTC.

This clonotype is medium-sized (0.01 to 0.1%) by share. Because the library targeted alpha chains, this beta chain is an off-target read whose size means little. This chain joins TRBV7-9 and TRBJ2-7, with 8 bases lining up with TRBD1. There are 14 residues in the CDR3. J lost 5 bases, V lost 1 base, and 4 bases had no gene match. Per germline, CDR1 SEHNR and CDR2 FQNEAQ (reference sequence). The CDR3 reads CASSLGTGHHEQYF. For the CDR3, the DNA is TGTGCCAGCAGCTTAGGGACAGGGCACCACGAGCAGTACTTC.

This clonotype was picked up many times. This beta chain came through as a stray read in a library set up for alpha chains, and its size says little. V gene TRBV10-1 combines with J gene TRBJ2-7; a weak D match, TRBD2 (5 bases). The CDR3 loop spans 14 amino acids. Looked up from germline, CDR1 is WNHNN and CDR2 is SYGVQD (reference sequence). V lost 8 bases to trimming and J lost 7 bases, with 21 bases between them. CDR3 sequence: CASGPARTPGEQYV. CDR3 DNA: TGCGCCAGCGGACCTGCCCGGACTCCGGGGGAGCAGTACGTC.

Ten or more counts support this clonotype. This beta chain is a stray read from a library made for alpha chains; its abundance is not meaningful. The V and J genes are TRBV10-3 and TRBJ2-5; weak D call: TRBD1 (5 bases). CDR3 length equals 14 residues. Germline CDR1 is ENHRY and CDR2 is SYGVKD. The V end lost 2 bases, the J end lost 1 base, and 8 bases lay between the germline ends. The CDR3 nucleotides are TGTGCCATCAGTGAGGGGGCACTCCAAGAGACCCAGTACTTC. Protein sequence: CAISEGALQETQYF.

This clonotype was recorded at least ten times. This beta chain is a stray sequence in a library constructed for alpha chains; its clone size is not meaningful. V is TRBV12-3 or TRBV12-4 and J is TRBJ2-3; possible D gene TRBD2, 6 bases. V was shortened by 7 bases and J by 5 bases, with 16 bases between the two germline ends. There are 14 residues in the CDR3. The chain's CDR3 is CASTVGGYQDTQYF. The CDR3 nucleotides read TGTGCCAGCACCGTGGGGGGTTATCAAGATACGCAGTATTTT.

This clonotype was counted ten times or more. This beta chain appears as a stray read in a library generated for alpha chains; its size is not informative. The V call is TRBV4-1, the J call TRBJ1-6, with 9 nucleotides matching TRBD1. The CDR3 is 14 amino acids. V lost 5 bases and J lost 10; bases outside the gene matches: 6. CDR1 is MGHRA and CDR2 is YSYEKL in the germline V gene. The CDR3 bases are TGCGCCAGCAGCACACGACAGGGGGAGTCACCCCTCCACTTT. Residues: CASSTRQGESPLHF.

This clonotype was seen ten or more times. This beta chain is off target for a library built for alpha chains, so its abundance means little. J is TRBJ1-2 and V is TRBV6-2 or TRBV6-3; tentatively, D is TRBD1 (6 bases). This CDR3 comprises 16 residues. Trimming shortened V by 7 bases and J by 4 bases, and 22 bases separated the two germline ends. From germline, CDR1 is MNHEY and CDR2 SVGEGT. The CDR3 DNA sequence: TGTGCCAGCACATTCCTTCCAGGGGACGGGAGCTATGGCTACACCTTC. Its translation is CASTFLPGDGSYGYTF.

This clonotype was observed many times. This beta chain lies outside the target of a library built for alpha chains; its clone size means little. The V gene is TRBV30, the J gene TRBJ2-2; no reliable D call. Between the trimmed V and J ends, which lost 0 bases and 2 bases, there was a span of 16 bases. Germline CDR1 GTSNPN, CDR2 SVGIG (reference sequence). CDR3 length: 17 residues. The CDR3 loop reads CAWSVQTLTVNTGELFF. CDR3 coding DNA: TGTGCCTGGAGTGTACAAACCCTGACTGTTAACACCGGGGAGCTGTTTTTT.

This clonotype was observed at least ten times. This beta chain is off target for a library built for alpha chains, so its abundance means little. J is TRBJ2-1 and V is TRBV6-1; no clear D gene. Trimming cost V 1 base and J 5 bases, with 12 bases left between them. CDR1 and CDR2 (germline): MNHNS, SASEGT. The CDR3 has 15 amino acids. The CDR3 sequence: CASSEEAWVNNEQFF. The CDR3 region has the DNA TGTGCCAGCAGTGAAGAGGCTTGGGTAAACAATGAGCAGTTCTTC.

Judged by abundance, this clonotype is medium-sized. A library prepared for alpha chains yielded this beta chain as an off-target read; its size is of little meaning. The chain combines TRBV19 with TRBJ2-7; 8 bases are shared with TRBD1. Germline values: CDR1 LNHDA, CDR2 SQIVND (reference sequence). The J segment lost 7 bases and the V segment lost 10 bases, leaving 12 bases of the junction unmatched. The CDR3 sequence is 13 residues long. CDR3 bases: TGTGCCACAGCCGGGACAGGAACTCGTGAGCAGTACTTC. This translates into CATAGTGTREQYF.

This clonotype was detected many times. Little can be read into the size of this beta chain, an off-target read in a library designed for alpha chains. The CDR3 spells CASSPSGWTTDTQYF. The CDR3 nucleotides read TGCGCCAGCAGCCCTTCAGGGTGGACCACAGATACGCAGTATTTT. The chain uses TRBV4-1 and TRBJ2-3; D might be TRBD1 (5 bases). V lost 4 bases, J lost 2 bases, and 13 bases lay in between. This CDR3 has 15 amino acids. Germline lookup yields CDR1 MGHRA and CDR2 YSYEKL.